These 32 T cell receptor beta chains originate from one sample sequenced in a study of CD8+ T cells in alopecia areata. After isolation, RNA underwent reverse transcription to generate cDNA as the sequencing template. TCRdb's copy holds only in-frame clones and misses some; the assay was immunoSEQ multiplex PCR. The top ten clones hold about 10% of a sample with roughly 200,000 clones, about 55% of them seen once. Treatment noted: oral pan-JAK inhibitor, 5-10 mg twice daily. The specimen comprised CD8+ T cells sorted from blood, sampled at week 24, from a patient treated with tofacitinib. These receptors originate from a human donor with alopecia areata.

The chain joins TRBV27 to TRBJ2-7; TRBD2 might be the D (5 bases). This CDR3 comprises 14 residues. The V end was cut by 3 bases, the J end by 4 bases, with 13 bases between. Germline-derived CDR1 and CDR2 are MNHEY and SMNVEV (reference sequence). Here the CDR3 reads CASSFNSGWYEQYF. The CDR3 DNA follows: TGTGCCAGCAGTTTTAACAGCGGTTGGTACGAGCAGTACTTC.

The CDR3, as DNA: TGTGCCTGGAGTAAAACGTACAATGAGCAGTTCTTC. It is translated as CAWSKTYNEQFF. The genes are TRBV30 and TRBJ2-1, with unresolved D. Germline V gives CDR1 GTSNPN, CDR2 SVGIG (reference sequence). V was cut by 2 bases and J by 4 bases, with 6 bases left in between. The CDR3 is 12 residues long.

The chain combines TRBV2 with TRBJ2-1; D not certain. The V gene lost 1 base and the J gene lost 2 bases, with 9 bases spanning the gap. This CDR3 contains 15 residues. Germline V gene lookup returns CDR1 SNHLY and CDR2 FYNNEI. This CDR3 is CASSEVGSTYNEQFF. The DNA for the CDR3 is TGTGCCAGCAGTGAAGTTGGCAGCACCTACAATGAGCAGTTCTTC.

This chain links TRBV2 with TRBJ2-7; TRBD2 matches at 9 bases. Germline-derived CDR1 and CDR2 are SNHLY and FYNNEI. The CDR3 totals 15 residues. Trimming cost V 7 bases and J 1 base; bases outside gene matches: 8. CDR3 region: CASTLAGYSSYEQYF. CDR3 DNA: TGTGCCAGCACACTAGCGGGTTACTCTTCCTACGAGCAGTACTTC.

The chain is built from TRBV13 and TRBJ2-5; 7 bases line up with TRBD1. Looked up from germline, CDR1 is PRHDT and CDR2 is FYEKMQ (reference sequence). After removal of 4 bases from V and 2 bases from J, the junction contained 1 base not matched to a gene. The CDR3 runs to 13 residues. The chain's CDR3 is CASSWGQQETQYF. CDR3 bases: TGTGCCAGCAGCTGGGGACAGCAAGAGACCCAGTACTTC.

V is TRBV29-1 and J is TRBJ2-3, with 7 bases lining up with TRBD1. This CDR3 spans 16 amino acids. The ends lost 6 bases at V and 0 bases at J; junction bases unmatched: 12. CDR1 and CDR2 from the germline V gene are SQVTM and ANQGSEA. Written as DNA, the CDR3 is TGCAGCGTGTTAATTGACAGGGCATCTAGCACAGATACGCAGTATTTT. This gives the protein CSVLIDRASSTDTQYF.

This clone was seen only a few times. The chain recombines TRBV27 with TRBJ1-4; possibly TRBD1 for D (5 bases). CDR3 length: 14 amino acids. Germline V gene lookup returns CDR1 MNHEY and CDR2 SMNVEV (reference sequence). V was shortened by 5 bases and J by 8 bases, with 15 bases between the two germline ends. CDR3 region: CASSKTALSEKLFF. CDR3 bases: TGTGCCAGCAGTAAGACAGCTCTATCCGAAAAACTGTTTTTT. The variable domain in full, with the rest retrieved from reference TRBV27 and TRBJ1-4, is EAQVTQNPRYLITVTGKKLTVTCSQNMNHEYMSWYRQDPGLGLRQIYYSMNVEVTDKGDVPEGYKVSRKEKRNFPLILESPSPNQTSLYFCASSKTALSEKLFFGSGTQLSVL.

The CDR3 DNA reads as TGTGCCAGCAGTTACTACATTGACAACGAGCAGTACTTC. Residues: CASSYYIDNEQYF. The chain employs TRBV6-5 and TRBJ2-7; D uncertain. Germline CDR1 and CDR2: MNHEY and SVGAGI. V lost 1 base and J 5 bases, leaving 9 bases between the germline ends. CDR3 length: 13 amino acids.

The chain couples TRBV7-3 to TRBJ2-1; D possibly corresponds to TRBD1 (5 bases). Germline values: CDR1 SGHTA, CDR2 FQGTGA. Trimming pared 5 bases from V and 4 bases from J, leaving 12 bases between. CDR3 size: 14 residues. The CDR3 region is CASSPQGAYNEQFF. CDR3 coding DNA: TGTGCCAGCAGCCCACAAGGGGCTTACAATGAGCAGTTCTTC.

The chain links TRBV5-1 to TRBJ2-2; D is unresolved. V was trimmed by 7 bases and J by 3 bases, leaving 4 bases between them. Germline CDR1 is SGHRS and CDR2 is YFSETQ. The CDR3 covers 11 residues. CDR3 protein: CASADTGELFF. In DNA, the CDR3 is TGCGCCAGCGCAGACACCGGGGAGCTGTTTTTT.

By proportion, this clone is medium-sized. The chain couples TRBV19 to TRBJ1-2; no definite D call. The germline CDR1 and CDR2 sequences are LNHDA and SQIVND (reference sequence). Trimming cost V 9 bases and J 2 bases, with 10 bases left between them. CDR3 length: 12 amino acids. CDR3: CASGAGNYGYTF. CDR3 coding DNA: TGTGCCAGCGGAGCCGGGAACTATGGCTACACCTTC.

The CDR3 here is CSVVDGPGELFF. The CDR3 DNA is TGCAGCGTTGTGGACGGGCCCGGGGAGCTGTTTTTT. The rearrangement joins TRBV29-1 to TRBJ2-2, with D uncertain. CDR3 length: 12 residues. Trimming left V 4 bases short and J 6 bases short, with 9 bases between. The germline V gene has CDR1 SQVTM and CDR2 ANQGSEA.

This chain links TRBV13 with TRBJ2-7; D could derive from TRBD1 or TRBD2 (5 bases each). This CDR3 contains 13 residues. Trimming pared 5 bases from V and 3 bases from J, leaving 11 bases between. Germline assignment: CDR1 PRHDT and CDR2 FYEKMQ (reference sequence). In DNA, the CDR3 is TGTGCCAGCAGCCCAGAGGGGAGCTACGAGCAGTACTTC. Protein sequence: CASSPEGSYEQYF.

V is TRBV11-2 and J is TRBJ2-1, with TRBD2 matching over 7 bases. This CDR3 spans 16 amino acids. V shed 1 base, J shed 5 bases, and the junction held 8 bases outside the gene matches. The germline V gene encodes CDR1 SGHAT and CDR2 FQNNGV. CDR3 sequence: CASSLAWRGRNNEQFF. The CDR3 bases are TGTGCCAGCAGCTTAGCTTGGCGGGGGAGGAACAATGAGCAGTTCTTC. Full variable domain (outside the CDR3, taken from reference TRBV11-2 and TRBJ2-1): EAGVAQSPRYKIIEKRQSVAFWCNPISGHATLYWYQQILGQGPKLLIQFQNNGVVDDSQLPKDRFSAERLKGVDSTLKIQPAKLEDSAVYLCASSLAWRGRNNEQFFGPGTRLTVL.

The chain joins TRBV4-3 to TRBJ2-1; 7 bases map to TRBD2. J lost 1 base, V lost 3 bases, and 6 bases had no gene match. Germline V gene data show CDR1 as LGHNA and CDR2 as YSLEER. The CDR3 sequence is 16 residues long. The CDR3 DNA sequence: TGCGCCAGCAGCCAGGGGTGGGGGGGATCCTACAATGAGCAGTTCTTC. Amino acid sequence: CASSQGWGGSYNEQFF.

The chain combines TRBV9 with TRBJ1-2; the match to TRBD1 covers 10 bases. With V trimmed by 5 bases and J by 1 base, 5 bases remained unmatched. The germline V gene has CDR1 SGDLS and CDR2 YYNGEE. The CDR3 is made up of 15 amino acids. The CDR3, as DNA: TGTGCCAGCAGTCCTAGGACAGGGGGTAACTATGGCTACACCTTC. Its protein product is CASSPRTGGNYGYTF.

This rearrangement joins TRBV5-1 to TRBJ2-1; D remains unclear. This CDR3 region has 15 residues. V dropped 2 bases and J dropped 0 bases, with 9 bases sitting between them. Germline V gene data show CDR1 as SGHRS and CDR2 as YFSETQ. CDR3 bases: TGCGCCAGCAGCTTCGACTTGTCCTCCTACAATGAGCAGTTCTTC. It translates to CASSFDLSSYNEQFF.

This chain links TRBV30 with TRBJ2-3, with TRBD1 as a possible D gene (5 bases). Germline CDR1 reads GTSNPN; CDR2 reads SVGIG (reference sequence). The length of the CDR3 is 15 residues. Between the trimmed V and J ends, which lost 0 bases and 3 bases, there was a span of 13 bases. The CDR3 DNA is TGTGCCTGGAGTGTAGATCCAGGGCTAACAGATACGCAGTATTTT. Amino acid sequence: CAWSVDPGLTDTQYF. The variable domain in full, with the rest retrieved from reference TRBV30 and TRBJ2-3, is SQTIHQWPATLVQPVGSPLSLECTVEGTSNPNLYWYRQAAGRGLQLLFYSVGIGQISSEVPQNLSASRPQDRQFILSSKKLLLSDSGFYLCAWSVDPGLTDTQYFGPGTRLTVL.

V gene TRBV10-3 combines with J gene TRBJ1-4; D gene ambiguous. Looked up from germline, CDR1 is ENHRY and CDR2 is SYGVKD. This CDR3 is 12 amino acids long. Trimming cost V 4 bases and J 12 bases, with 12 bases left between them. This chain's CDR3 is CAISGEESQLFF. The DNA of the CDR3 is TGTGCCATCAGTGGGGAAGAAAGCCAACTGTTTTTT.

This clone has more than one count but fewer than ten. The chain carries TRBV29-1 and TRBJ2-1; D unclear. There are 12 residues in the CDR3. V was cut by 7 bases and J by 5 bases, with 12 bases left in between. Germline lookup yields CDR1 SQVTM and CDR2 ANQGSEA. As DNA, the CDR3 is TGCAGCGCGGTATTGAAAAACAATGAGCAGTTCTTC. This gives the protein CSAVLKNNEQFF.

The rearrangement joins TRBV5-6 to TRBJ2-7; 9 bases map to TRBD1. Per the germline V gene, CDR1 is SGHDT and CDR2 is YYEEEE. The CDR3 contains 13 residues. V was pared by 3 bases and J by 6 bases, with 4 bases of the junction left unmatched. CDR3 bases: TGTGCCAGCAGCTACGGGACAGGGAGCGAGCAGTACTTC. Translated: CASSYGTGSEQYF.

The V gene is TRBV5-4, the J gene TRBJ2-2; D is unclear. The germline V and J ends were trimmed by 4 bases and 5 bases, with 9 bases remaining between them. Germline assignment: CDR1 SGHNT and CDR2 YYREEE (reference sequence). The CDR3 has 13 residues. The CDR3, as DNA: TGTGCCAGCAGCCCGACCGGAACCGGGGAGCTGTTTTTT. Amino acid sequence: CASSPTGTGELFF.

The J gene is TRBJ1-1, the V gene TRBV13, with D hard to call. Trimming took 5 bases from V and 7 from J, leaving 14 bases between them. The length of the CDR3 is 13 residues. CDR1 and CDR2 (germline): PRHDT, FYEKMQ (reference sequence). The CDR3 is CASSPRTTGEAFF. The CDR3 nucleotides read TGTGCCAGCAGCCCTAGGACCACGGGTGAAGCTTTCTTT.

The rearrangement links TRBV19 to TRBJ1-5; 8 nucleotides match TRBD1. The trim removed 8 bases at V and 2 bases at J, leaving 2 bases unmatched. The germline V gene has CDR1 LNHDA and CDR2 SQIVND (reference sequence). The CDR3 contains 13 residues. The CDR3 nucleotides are TGTGCCAGTTCGACAGGGGGCAATCAGCCCCAGCATTTT. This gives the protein CASSTGGNQPQHF.

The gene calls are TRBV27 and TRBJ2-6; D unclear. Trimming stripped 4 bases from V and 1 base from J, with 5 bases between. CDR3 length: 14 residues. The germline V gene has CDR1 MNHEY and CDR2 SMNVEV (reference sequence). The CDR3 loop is CASSSISGANVLTF. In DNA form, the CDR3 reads TGTGCCAGCAGTTCGATATCTGGGGCCAACGTCCTGACTTTC. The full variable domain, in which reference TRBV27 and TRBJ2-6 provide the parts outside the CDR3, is EAQVTQNPRYLITVTGKKLTVTCSQNMNHEYMSWYRQDPGLGLRQIYYSMNVEVTDKGDVPEGYKVSRKEKRNFPLILESPSPNQTSLYFCASSSISGANVLTFGAGSRLTVL.

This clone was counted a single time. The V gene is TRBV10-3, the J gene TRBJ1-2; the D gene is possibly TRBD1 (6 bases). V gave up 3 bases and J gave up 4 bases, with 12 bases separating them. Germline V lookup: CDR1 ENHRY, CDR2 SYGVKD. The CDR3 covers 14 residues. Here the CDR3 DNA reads TGTGCCATCAGTGAAACAGGGTCCCCCTATGGCTACACCTTC. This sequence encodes CAISETGSPYGYTF.

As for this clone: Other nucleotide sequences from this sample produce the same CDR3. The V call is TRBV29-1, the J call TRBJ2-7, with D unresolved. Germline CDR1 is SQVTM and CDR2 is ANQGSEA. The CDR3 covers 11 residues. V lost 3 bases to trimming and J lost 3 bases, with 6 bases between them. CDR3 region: CSVEADYEQYF. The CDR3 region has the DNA TGCAGCGTTGAGGCAGACTACGAGCAGTACTTC.

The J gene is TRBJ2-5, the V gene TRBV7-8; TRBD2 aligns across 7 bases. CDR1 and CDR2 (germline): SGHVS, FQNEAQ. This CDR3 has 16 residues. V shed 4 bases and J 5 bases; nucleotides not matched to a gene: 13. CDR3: CASSSTGGSSSETQYF. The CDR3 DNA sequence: TGTGCCAGCAGCTCCACCGGCGGGAGCAGCTCGGAGACCCAGTACTTC.

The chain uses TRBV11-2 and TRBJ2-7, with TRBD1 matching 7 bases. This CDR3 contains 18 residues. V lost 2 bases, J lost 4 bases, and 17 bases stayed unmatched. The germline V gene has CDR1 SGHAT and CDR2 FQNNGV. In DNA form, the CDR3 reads TGTGCCAGCAGCTTACCCCAAGATCAGCGCACGACAGGGTACGAGCAGTACTTC. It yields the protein CASSLPQDQRTTGYEQYF.

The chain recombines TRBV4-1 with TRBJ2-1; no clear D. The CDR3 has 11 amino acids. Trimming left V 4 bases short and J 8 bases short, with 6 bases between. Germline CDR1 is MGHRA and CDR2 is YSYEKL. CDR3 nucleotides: TGCGCCAGCAGCCGAGGCGATGAGCAGTTCTTC. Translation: CASSRGDEQFF.

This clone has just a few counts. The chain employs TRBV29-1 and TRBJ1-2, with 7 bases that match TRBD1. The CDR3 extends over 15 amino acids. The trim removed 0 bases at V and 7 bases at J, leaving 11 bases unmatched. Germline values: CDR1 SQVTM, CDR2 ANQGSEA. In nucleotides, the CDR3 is TGCAGCGTTGAAGATCGACAGGGCCTGGGACTTGGCTACACCTTC. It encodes CSVEDRQGLGLGYTF.

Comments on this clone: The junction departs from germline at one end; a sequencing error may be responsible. DNA of the CDR3: TGCGCCAGCAGCCAAGTAGCGGACTCCTACGAGCAGTACTTC. This gives the protein CASSQVADSYEQYF. V is TRBV7-3 and J is TRBJ2-7, with D possibly TRBD2 on 6 matching bases. The germline V gene has CDR1 SGHTA and CDR2 FQGTGA. The CDR3 contains 14 residues.